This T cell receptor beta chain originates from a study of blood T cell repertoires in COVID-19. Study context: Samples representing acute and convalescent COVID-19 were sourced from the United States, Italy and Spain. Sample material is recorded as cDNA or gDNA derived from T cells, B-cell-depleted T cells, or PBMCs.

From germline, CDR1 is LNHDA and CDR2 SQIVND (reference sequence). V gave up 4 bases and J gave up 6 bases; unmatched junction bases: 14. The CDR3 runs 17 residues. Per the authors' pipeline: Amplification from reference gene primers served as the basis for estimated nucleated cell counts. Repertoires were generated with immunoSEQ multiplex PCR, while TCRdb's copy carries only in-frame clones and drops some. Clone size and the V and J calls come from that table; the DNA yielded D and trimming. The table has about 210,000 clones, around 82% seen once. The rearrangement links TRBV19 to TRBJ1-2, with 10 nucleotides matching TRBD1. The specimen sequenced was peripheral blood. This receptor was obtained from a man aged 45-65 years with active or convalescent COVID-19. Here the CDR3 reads CASSTIHLGQGVNGYTF. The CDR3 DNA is TGTGCCAGTAGTACCATACACCTTGGACAGGGGGTAAATGGCTACACCTTC.